This entry is about one T cell receptor (beta chain). Its antigen is currently unknown. These data are taken from a study of T cells after yellow fever vaccination. A process of 5'RACE template switching, which added a universal primer site and UMIs, was used to make TCR cDNA. TCRdb ran MiXCR on the 5' RACE reads and lists one entry per CDR3 protein. The sample lists approximately 610,000 distinct CDR3 sequences, 17% seen once, with around a sixth in the top ten. V was cut by 5 bases and J by 0 bases, with 12 bases left in between. The CDR3 consists of 15 residues. Germline CDR1 reads LGHNA; CDR2 reads YSLEER. Findings of the study overall: Abundant clonotypes from the bulk population could contaminate FACS-sorted repertoires. Detected again after the booster were most primary-vaccination clones, at roughly 95% CD4 and about 89% CD8. The secondary response showed a weaker magnitude and a faster peak, day 5 versus 15.

The origin of this receptor is a man aged 18 to 29 who received the YFV17D yellow fever vaccine. Specimen: PBMCs, collected less than 6 days after the first yellow fever vaccination. The chain has TRBV4-3 and TRBJ2-3; D not certain. CDR3 nucleotides: TGCGCCAGCAGCTCGCAGCCTGGGAGCACAGATACGCAGTATTTT. Translation gives CASSSQPGSTDTQYF.